Below, one T cell receptor beta chain is given with its context. Its antigen remains unidentified. This CDR3 comprises 17 residues. The V end was cut by 6 bases, the J end by 0 bases, with 20 bases between. Per germline, CDR1 SGHAT and CDR2 FQNNGV. Only in-frame clones appear in the TCRdb table, and some are missing; sequencing was by immunoSEQ multiplex PCR. The sample contains more than 50,000 clones, approximately 82% of which appear only once. Collection occurred without any documented infections or immune events in donors. These data originate in a study of identifying expanded T cells in peripheral blood. General study findings and limits: Differentially abundant clones: about 1.2 between replicates, 16.4 at roughly 15 days, 19 at four. Clone count variance between approximately two-week samples rose with total template count.

The sequence derives from a person aged 18 to 75 in good health. The sequencing input was blood. The chain is built from TRBV11-2 and TRBJ1-1, with no clear D. CDR3: CASSLRGGRGMNTEAFF. The CDR3 DNA follows: TGTGCCAGCAGTCTCCGAGGAGGGAGAGGTATGAACACTGAAGCTTTCTTT.